This T cell receptor (beta chain) was sequenced for a study of tumor-infiltrating lymphocytes in primary liver carcinoma. Study results and caveats: Blood had a significantly lower top-250-clone fraction than tumors did (p = 0.039).

Production of TCR beta cDNA used approximately 0.45 ug total RNA together with a constant-region primer. Three nested multiplex PCR rounds, a slightly modified ARM-PCR, produced the libraries for TCR beta. Both of the initial two PCR rounds ran for 10 cycles and employed TRBV1-TRBV30 forward primers alongside a C-beta reverse primer. One entry per CDR3 protein results from TCRdb running MiXCR on the multiplex PCR reads. Of roughly 100,000 distinct CDR3 sequences in the sample, roughly 80% were seen once. Investigators took RNA and DNA out together from approximately 22-30 mg of unsorted bulk tissue. The authors sampled five separate regions per tumor. Details on this clonotype: Its specificity is not known.

Trimming took 7 bases from V and 4 from J, leaving 20 bases between them. CDR3 length equals 16 residues. Germline-derived CDR1 and CDR2 are SNHLY and FYNNEI. The V and J genes are TRBV2 and TRBJ1-5; D gene uncertain. Sample: liver tumor tissue from sampling region 3. Subset indicated: tumor region T3, left-lateral pole. This TCR was recovered from a man between 35 and 55 years old with primary liver carcinoma and hepatitis B virus infection. The CDR3 DNA reads TGTGCCAGCAATCCACCCGTGACCGTCGGAAATCAGCCCCAGCATTTT. As protein: CASNPPVTVGNQPQHF.